Below, 21 T cell receptor beta chains from the same sample are listed, as sequenced in a study of blood T cell repertoires in COVID-19. Here immunoSEQ multiplex PCR was the method, and the copy in TCRdb shows in-frame clones only, minus some. This table has about 280,000 clones, almost 90% appearing once. Sequenced: PBMCs or T cells enriched from blood (not recorded which). The receptors derive from a woman between 18 and 29 years old with acute COVID-19.

The J gene is TRBJ2-1, the V gene TRBV11-3, with 10 nucleotides matching TRBD1. The CDR3 contains 15 residues. Germline V gene lookup returns CDR1 SGHNT and CDR2 YENEEA. Trimming took 3 bases from V and 5 from J; bases not matched to a gene: 4. This CDR3 is CASSFRTGGDNEQFF. Written as DNA, the CDR3 is TGTGCCAGCAGCTTTAGGACAGGGGGTGACAATGAGCAGTTCTTC.

V gene TRBV5-8 combines with J gene TRBJ2-2, with D tentatively TRBD1 (6 bases). The germline gives CDR1 SGHTS, CDR2 YDEGEE. The CDR3 runs 15 residues. With 1 base removed from V and 5 bases from J, the gap between germline ends came to 12 bases. CDR3 residues: CASSLSRGRTGELFF. As DNA, the CDR3 is TGTGCCAGCAGCTTGTCCAGGGGCAGGACCGGGGAGCTGTTTTTT.

The V call is TRBV6-1, the J call TRBJ2-6; 9 positions match TRBD1. CDR3 length equals 17 residues. The trim removed 3 bases at V and 4 bases at J, leaving 7 bases unmatched. Germline-derived CDR1 and CDR2 are MNHNS and SASEGT. The CDR3 protein is CASSDRDREAGANVLTF. The CDR3 DNA reads TGTGCCAGCAGTGACCGGGACAGGGAGGCGGGGGCCAACGTCCTGACTTTC.

The chain has TRBV29-1 and TRBJ2-3; maybe TRBD2 (5 bases). The CDR3 length is 13 residues. The V and J ends lost 7 bases and 3 bases respectively, with 14 bases between them. Germline CDR1 reads SQVTM; CDR2 reads ANQGSEA. The CDR3 DNA reads TGCAGCGCCCAGGCCGGGGATACAGATACGCAGTATTTT. Protein sequence: CSAQAGDTDTQYF.

As regards this clone: A read error may produce the germline difference seen at one junction end. The chain joins TRBV24-1 to TRBJ2-7; TRBD1 agrees at 10 bases. The CDR3 is 14 amino acids. Germline CDR1 is KGHDR and CDR2 is SFDVKD. The DNA of the CDR3 is TGTGCCACCAGTGAGACAGGGGGCTCCGACGAGCAGTACTTC. Translating it yields CATSETGGSDEQYF.

The rearrangement joins TRBV19 to TRBJ1-1, with D uncertain. Trimming removed 7 bases at V and 4 bases at J, with 13 bases between. The CDR3 is made up of 13 amino acids. Germline CDR1 LNHDA, CDR2 SQIVND (reference sequence). CDR3 amino acids: CASMTFGSTEAFF. The DNA of the CDR3 is TGTGCCAGTATGACTTTTGGGAGCACTGAAGCTTTCTTT.

The V call is TRBV5-6, the J call TRBJ1-1, with a tentative D call TRBD1 (6 bases). Trimming shortened V by 4 bases and J by 6 bases, and 19 bases separated the two germline ends. This CDR3 spans 15 amino acids. Germline V gene lookup returns CDR1 SGHDT and CDR2 YYEEEE. The chain's CDR3 is CASSGGAWRGSEAFF. Here the CDR3 DNA reads TGTGCCAGCAGCGGGGGGGCTTGGCGAGGATCTGAAGCTTTCTTT.

This clone occurred a few times. V usage is TRBV7-9 and J usage is TRBJ1-4, with TRBD1 matching over 8 bases. CDR1 and CDR2 from the germline V gene are SEHNR and FQNEAQ (reference sequence). V trimming: 6 bases; J trimming: 6 bases; junction bases outside the gene matches: 9. CDR3 size: 15 residues. The chain's CDR3 is CASSRSQGADEKLFF. The CDR3 bases are TGTGCCAGCAGTCGATCGCAGGGGGCGGATGAAAAACTGTTTTTT.

The chain couples TRBV10-3 to TRBJ2-1, with 14 bases identical to TRBD2. The CDR3 is 16 residues long. Per germline, CDR1 ENHRY and CDR2 SYGVKD. J was trimmed by 5 bases and V by 4 bases; bases with no gene match: 4. CDR3 amino acids: CAISGGLAGVHNEQFF. Written as DNA, the CDR3 is TGTGCCATCAGTGGGGGACTAGCGGGAGTACACAATGAGCAGTTCTTC.

This rearrangement joins TRBV11-3 to TRBJ2-3, with 16 bases matching TRBD2. The V gene end was trimmed by 5 bases and the J gene end by 6 bases; junction bases not matched to a gene: 5. The CDR3 contains 16 residues. Germline V gives CDR1 SGHNT, CDR2 YENEEA. The CDR3, as DNA: TGTGCCAGCAGCGGGGGACTAGCGGGAGGGCCCGATACGCAGTATTTT. Its translation is CASSGGLAGGPDTQYF.

The rearrangement uses TRBV9 and TRBJ1-2; unclear D gene. Germline loops: CDR1 SGDLS, CDR2 YYNGEE. Deletions cut 0 bases from V and 8 bases from J, with 14 bases between. The CDR3 runs to 14 residues. The CDR3 DNA is TGTGCCAGCAGCGTAGGTAAGGTGGGGAGCGGCTACACCTTC. It encodes CASSVGKVGSGYTF.

The rearrangement links TRBV19 to TRBJ1-5; possibly TRBD1 for D (5 bases). V gave up 5 bases and J gave up 6 bases, with 17 bases separating them. CDR3 length equals 15 residues. The germline V gene has CDR1 LNHDA and CDR2 SQIVND (reference sequence). Here the CDR3 DNA reads TGTGCCAGTAGTGGGGGGGGGAGTCGGGCTCAGCCCCAGCATTTT. Its translation is CASSGGGSRAQPQHF.

The chain has TRBV6-2 or TRBV6-3 and TRBJ2-2, with 10 bases identical to TRBD2. This CDR3 is 16 amino acids long. The junction had 3 bases not matched to a gene; V was cut back by 1 base and J by 4 bases. CDR1 MNHEY and CDR2 SVGEGT come from the germline V gene. CDR3 region: CASSYYLAGVTGELFF. The CDR3, as DNA: TGTGCCAGCAGTTACTACCTAGCGGGGGTCACCGGGGAGCTGTTTTTT.

The chain joins TRBV5-5 to TRBJ2-7; D may be TRBD2 (6 bases). With 1 base removed from V and 3 bases from J, the gap between germline ends came to 14 bases. The CDR3 is made up of 15 amino acids. CDR1 SGHKS and CDR2 YYEKEE come from the germline V gene (reference sequence). CDR3 region: CASSLWRGGNYEQYF. CDR3 coding DNA: TGTGCCAGCAGCTTGTGGCGGGGAGGAAACTACGAGCAGTACTTC.

The gene calls are TRBV3-1 (or the pseudogene TRBV3-2) and TRBJ1-6, with 7 bases identical to TRBD1. Germline V CDR1 and CDR2: LGHDT, YNNKEL (reference sequence). V lost 6 bases, J lost 6 bases, and 17 bases stayed unmatched. This CDR3 spans 18 amino acids. CDR3 in amino acids: CASSARLKLQGTNSPLHF. Written as DNA, the CDR3 is TGTGCCAGCAGTGCGAGACTAAAATTACAGGGGACTAATTCACCCCTCCACTTT.

V is TRBV4-3 and J is TRBJ2-1; D possibly corresponds to TRBD1 (5 bases). Trimming shortened V by 5 bases and J by 4 bases, and 15 bases separated the two germline ends. The CDR3 has 15 residues. Germline V gene lookup returns CDR1 LGHNA and CDR2 YSLEER. CDR3 coding DNA: TGCGCCAGCAGCGCTGGTTCAGGGTTTTACAATGAGCAGTTCTTC. It encodes CASSAGSGFYNEQFF.

The chain employs TRBV9 and TRBJ2-2; 8 bases match TRBD2. Germline values: CDR1 SGDLS, CDR2 YYNGEE. Trimming removed 0 bases from V and 6 bases from J; junction bases left unmatched: 7. The CDR3 is 16 residues long. The CDR3 DNA reads TGTGCCAGCAGCGTAGATCAAGCGGGAGTCGCCGGGGAGCTGTTTTTT. It translates to CASSVDQAGVAGELFF. Together with reference TRBV9 and TRBJ2-2, the CDR3 gives the full variable domain: DSGVTQTPKHLITATGQRVTLRCSPRSGDLSVYWYQQSLDQGLQFLIQYYNGEERAKGNILERFSAQQFPDLHSELNLSSLELGDSALYFCASSVDQAGVAGELFFGEGSRLTVL.

J is TRBJ2-1 and V is TRBV7-2; TRBD2 is a possible D gene (6 bases). CDR1 and CDR2 (germline): SGHTA, FQGNSA. V was pared by 0 bases and J by 8 bases, with 14 bases between. The CDR3 is 15 residues long. In DNA, the CDR3 is TGTGCCAGCAGCTTAGCACGGGAGCCTGGCTATGAGCAGTTCTTC. It yields the protein CASSLAREPGYEQFF. Complete variable domain (other parts from reference TRBV7-2 and TRBJ2-1): GAGVSQSPSNKVTEKGKDVELRCDPISGHTALYWYRQSLGQGLEFLIYFQGNSAPDKSGLPSDRFSAERTGGSVSTLTIQRTQQEDSAVYLCASSLAREPGYEQFFGPGTRLTVL.

The V call is TRBV28, the J call TRBJ2-5; TRBD2 might be the D (5 bases). V was trimmed by 6 bases and J by 5 bases, leaving 19 bases between them. The CDR3 extends over 15 amino acids. Germline V CDR1 and CDR2: MDHEN, SYDVKM. CDR3 DNA sequence: TGTGCCAGCAGCCTGATGGGGAGCCGTATGGAGACCCAGTACTTC. This gives the protein CASSLMGSRMETQYF.

The DNA for the CDR3 is TGTGCCAGCAGCGCCCAGGACAGGGTGTTATCACCCCTCCACTTT. As protein: CASSAQDRVLSPLHF. The rearrangement joins TRBV13 to TRBJ1-6; 8 bases are shared with TRBD1. The ends lost 5 bases at V and 10 bases at J; junction bases unmatched: 10. CDR1 PRHDT and CDR2 FYEKMQ come from the germline V gene (reference sequence). The CDR3 totals 15 residues.

The chain links TRBV7-8 to TRBJ2-5; weak D call: TRBD2 (5 bases). Germline loops: CDR1 SGHVS, CDR2 FQNEAQ. V dropped 5 bases and J dropped 0 bases, with 13 bases sitting between them. The CDR3 runs 15 residues. As DNA, the CDR3 is TGTGCCAGCAGCCGACTACAGACGAACCAAGAGACCCAGTACTTC. It codes for CASSRLQTNQETQYF.